The present T cell receptor (beta chain) was sequenced within a study of T cell responses to AZD1222 COVID-19 vaccine. Findings and caveats of the study: Repertoires were sampled only after the peak T cell response.

Libraries were prepared by immunoSEQ multiplex PCR; TCRdb keeps only in-frame clonotypes and omits some of them. The repertoire holds 110,000 or so clones, around nine tenths seen once, with 3.5% in the top ten. Points on this clone: The antigen is undetermined.

V lost 5 bases to trimming and J lost 2 bases; unmatched junction nucleotides: 9. The CDR3 is made up of 15 amino acids. Germline assignment: CDR1 LGHDT and CDR2 YNNKEL (reference sequence). The sequence derives from an adult who received the AZD1222 COVID-19 vaccine. This specimen was peripheral blood, taken 28 days after the second AZD1222 dose. The chain links TRBV3-1 (or the pseudogene TRBV3-2) to TRBJ2-7; 7 positions agree with TRBD1. For the CDR3, the DNA is TGTGCCAGCAGCGATGCAAAGGGACAGACCTACGAGCAGTACTTC. It yields the protein CASSDAKGQTYEQYF.